This T cell receptor (beta chain) was recorded in a study of T-cell reconstitution after alpha-beta-depleted transplantation in children listed by TCRdb under 2016. Background for the entire study: Using TCR repertoire profiling, the study quantitatively followed how T-cell immune reconstitution unfolded in children after TCRalphabeta/CD19-depleted allogeneic hematopoietic cell transplantation. The study at large found these results: The frequencies of hyperexpanded clones fell over the following months, and after one year, T-cell counts and TCRbeta diversity were mostly attributed to newly produced T cells. The apparently early alphabetaT-cell count recovery about two months after transplant was reportedly dependent on only several hundred rapidly expanded clones derived from non-depleted graft cells. In some patients, the high TCRbeta diversity seen at day 60 was put down to recipient T cells and intrathymic progenitors that had survived conditioning.

V drops 5 bases and J drops 2 bases, leaving 8 bases in between. The CDR3, from cysteine to phenylalanine, totals 13 residues. Just CDR3 DNA is preserved here, 39 bases in frame from base 1. Via the germline V gene, CDR1 is SGDLS and CDR2 YYNGEE. Libraries were prepared through PCR. The listed sequencing device is Illumina HiSeq 2500. Molecular barcoding was employed in the preparation of TCR libraries, with unique molecular identifiers being used to normalize TCRbeta repertoire quantification. The public sequencing data were trimmed at Q25 with fastp and processed into clonotypes with MiXCR by TCRdb, which kept only in-frame beta chains. Records with the same CDR3 protein are collapsed into one entry carrying the most frequent genes and DNA. The sample table contains a few hundred thousand distinct CDR3 sequences; only one count was recorded for more than 20% of them. The ten largest clones represent around 36% of the sample.

The treatment or condition label of this sample denotes: allogeneic hematopoietic cell transplantation with graft depleted of TCRalphabeta T cells and CD19 B cells. Transplant recipients were children who received TCRalphabeta/CD19-depleted allogeneic hematopoietic cell grafts. This clonotype was seen ten or more times. The antigen this receptor binds is unknown. No per-base quality is available; no much larger clone lies one base away. The receptor's source is a boy younger than two with Wiskott-Aldrich syndrome, due to receive a stem cell transplant. This chain joins TRBV9 to TRBJ2-1, with no reliable assignment of the D segment. Sequenced material: PBMCs, taken before TCRalphabeta/CD19-depleted stem cell transplant. The CDR3 here reads CASSTDPYNEQFF. The sequenced DNA is TGTGCCAGCAGTACGGATCCCTACAATGAGCAGTTCTTC.